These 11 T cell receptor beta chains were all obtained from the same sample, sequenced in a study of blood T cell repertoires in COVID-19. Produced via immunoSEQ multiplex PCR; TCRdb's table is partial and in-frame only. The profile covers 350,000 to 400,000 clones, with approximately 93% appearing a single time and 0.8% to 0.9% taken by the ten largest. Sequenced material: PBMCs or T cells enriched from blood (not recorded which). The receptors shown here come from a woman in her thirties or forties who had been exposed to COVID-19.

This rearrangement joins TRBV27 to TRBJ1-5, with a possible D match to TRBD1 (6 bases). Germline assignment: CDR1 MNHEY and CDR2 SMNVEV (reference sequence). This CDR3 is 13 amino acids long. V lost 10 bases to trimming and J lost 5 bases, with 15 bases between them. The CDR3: CATATGLHQPQHF. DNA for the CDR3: TGTGCCACTGCAACAGGGCTCCATCAGCCCCAGCATTTT.

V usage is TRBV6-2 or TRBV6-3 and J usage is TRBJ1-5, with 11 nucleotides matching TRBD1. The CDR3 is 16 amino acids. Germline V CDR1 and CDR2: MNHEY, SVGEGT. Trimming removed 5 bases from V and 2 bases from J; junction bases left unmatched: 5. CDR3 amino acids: CASSRTGGGGNQPQHF. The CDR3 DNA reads TGTGCCAGCAGTCGGACAGGGGGCGGCGGCAATCAGCCCCAGCATTTT.

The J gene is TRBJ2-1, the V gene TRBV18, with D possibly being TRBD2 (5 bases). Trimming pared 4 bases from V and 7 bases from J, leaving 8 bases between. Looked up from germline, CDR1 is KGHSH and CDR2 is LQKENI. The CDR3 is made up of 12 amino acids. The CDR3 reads CASSLTSNEQFF. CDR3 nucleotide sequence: TGTGCCAGCTCACTTACTAGTAATGAGCAGTTCTTC.

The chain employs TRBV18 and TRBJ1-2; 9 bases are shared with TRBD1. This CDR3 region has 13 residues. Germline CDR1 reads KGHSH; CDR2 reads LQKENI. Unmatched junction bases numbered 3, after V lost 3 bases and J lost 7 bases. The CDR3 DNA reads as TGTGCCAGCTCACCGGACAGGGGACTTGGCTACACCTTC. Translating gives CASSPDRGLGYTF.

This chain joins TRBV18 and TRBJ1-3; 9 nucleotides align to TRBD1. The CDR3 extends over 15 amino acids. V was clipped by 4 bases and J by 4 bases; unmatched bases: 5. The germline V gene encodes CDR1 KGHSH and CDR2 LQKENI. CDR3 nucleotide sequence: TGTGCCAGCTCACTGCGGACAGGGGTCGGAAACACCATATATTTT. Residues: CASSLRTGVGNTIYF.

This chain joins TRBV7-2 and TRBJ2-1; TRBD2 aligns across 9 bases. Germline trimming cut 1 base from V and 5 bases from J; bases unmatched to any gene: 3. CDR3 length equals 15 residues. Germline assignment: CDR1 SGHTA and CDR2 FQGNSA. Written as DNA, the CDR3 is TGTGCCAGCAGCTTAGTAGCGGGGGCTAACAATGAGCAGTTCTTC. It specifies CASSLVAGANNEQFF.

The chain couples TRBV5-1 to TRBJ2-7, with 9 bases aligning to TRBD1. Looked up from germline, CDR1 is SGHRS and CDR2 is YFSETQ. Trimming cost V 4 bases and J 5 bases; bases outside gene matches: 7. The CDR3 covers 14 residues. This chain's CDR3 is CASSARGQGNEQYF. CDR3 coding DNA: TGCGCCAGCAGCGCCCGTGGACAGGGGAACGAGCAGTACTTC.

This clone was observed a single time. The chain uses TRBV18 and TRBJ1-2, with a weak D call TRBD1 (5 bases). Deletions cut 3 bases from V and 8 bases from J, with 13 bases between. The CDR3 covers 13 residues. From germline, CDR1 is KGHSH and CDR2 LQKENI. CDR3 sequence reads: CASSPRDSAGYTF. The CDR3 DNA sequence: TGTGCCAGCTCACCGAGGGACTCCGCGGGCTACACCTTC.

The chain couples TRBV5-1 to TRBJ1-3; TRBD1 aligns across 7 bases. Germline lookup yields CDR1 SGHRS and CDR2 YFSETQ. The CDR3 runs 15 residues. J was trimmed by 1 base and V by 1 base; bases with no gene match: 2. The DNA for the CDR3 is TGCGCCAGCAGCTTGCTACAGGGGTCTGGAAACACCATATATTTT. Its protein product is CASSLLQGSGNTIYF.

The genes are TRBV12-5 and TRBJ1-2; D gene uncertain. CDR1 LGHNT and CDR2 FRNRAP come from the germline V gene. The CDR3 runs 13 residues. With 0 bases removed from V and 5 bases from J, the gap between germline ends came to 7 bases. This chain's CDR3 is CASGLVTRYGYTF. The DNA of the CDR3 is TGTGCTAGTGGTTTGGTAACGAGATATGGCTACACCTTC.

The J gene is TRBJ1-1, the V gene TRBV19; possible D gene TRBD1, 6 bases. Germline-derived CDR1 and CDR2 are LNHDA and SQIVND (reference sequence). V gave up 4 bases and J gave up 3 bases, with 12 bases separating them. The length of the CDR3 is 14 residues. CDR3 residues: CASSREGGYTEAFF. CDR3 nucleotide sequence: TGTGCCAGTAGTAGGGAAGGGGGTTACACTGAAGCTTTCTTT.